A selection of T cell receptor beta chains follows, all from one sample in a study of cytomegalovirus exposure and HLA in healthy donors. Measured with immunoSEQ multiplex PCR; TCRdb has only the in-frame clones, and not every one. The sample records around 110,000 clones, about 10% being singletons. The sequencing input was PBMCs. Source of these receptors: a man aged 30 to 39 in good health and CMV-seronegative. Both conserved end residues are part of each CDR3. The size of a clone is reported for some rows only, either as once, few or many, or as a class for expanded clones.

cdr3_aa clone_size v_call
CASTYDRGPRDVAKNIQYF NA TRBV21-1
CASRRGQGNSYEQYF few TRBV14
CASSYWDSLNTEAFF few TRBV6-5
CAWSSQGGTGELFF NA TRBV30
CASSKASGRAKNIQYF few TRBV4-1
CATSRDRGQGRYEQYF few TRBV15
CASSETSGGTDTQYF many TRBV6-4
CASASGTGYTGELFF few TRBV12-5
CASSDPGQYNSPLHF few TRBV2
CASAHRGESNEQFF few TRBV7-6
CASSLVLAGAGELFF NA TRBV11-3
CASSGKRESGHEQYF NA TRBV28
CASSLLGASSYNEQFF NA TRBV5-1
CASSLVWSGFPREQYF few TRBV5-8
CASSPQGVPSYEQYF few TRBV7-6
CASSLRLPTDTQYF few TRBV5-1
CASSLREPPYEQYF few TRBV11-3
CASSRTTGAGELFF few TRBV7-3
CASSRGLAGAKETQYF few TRBV11-3
CAWLDRGQRDTQYF few TRBV30
CASMSGTGELFF few TRBV4-1
CASSVLPGTGYEKLFF NA TRBV6-1
CASQGTDTQYF few TRBV2
CASSGNSGRTYNEQFF NA TRBV7-3
CASRWGHGNTIYF NA TRBV28
CASSKNRGLREQYF NA TRBV6-5
CASGTGQGYNEQFF few TRBV19
CASSLVPFVGQGGDTQYF NA TRBV13
CASSLVGTDSYEQYF NA TRBV7-6
CASSNPAAGEAFF few TRBV7-2
CAWRQGNLYELYF NA TRBV30
CSVEPDGSYEQYF NA TRBV29-1
CASSFMRGIQETQYF NA TRBV5-8
CASSQLVDSYEQYF few TRBV5-6
CASSVGQGSYNEQFF NA TRBV9
CASRHPSGEPTDTQYF NA TRBV12-1
CASSPEGSGAQYF NA TRBV5-1
CASRTSGSYGEQYF NA TRBV4-1
CAWSQGIVREQYF NA TRBV30
CASKWEGGTYEQYF few TRBV6-1
CASSQTVGADTQYF NA TRBV18
CASSLSPGNNSPLHF NA TRBV7-2